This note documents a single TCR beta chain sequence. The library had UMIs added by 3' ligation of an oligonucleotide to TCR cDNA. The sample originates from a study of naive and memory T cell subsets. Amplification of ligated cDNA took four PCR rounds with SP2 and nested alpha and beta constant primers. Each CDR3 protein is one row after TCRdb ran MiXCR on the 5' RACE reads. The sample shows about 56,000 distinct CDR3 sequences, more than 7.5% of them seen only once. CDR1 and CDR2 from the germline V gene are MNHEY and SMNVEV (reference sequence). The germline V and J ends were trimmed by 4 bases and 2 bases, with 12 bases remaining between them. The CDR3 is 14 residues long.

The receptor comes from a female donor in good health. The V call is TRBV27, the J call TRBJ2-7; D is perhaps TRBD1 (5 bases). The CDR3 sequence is CASSSTGSTYEQYF. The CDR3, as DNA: TGTGCCAGCAGTTCAACAGGTTCCACCTACGAGCAGTACTTC.